This record looks at one TCR beta chain sequence and its context. These data belong to a study of control samples from healthy donors and cancer patients. Sequencing used immunoSEQ multiplex PCR; TCRdb keeps in-frame clones, though not all of them. The data show 100,000 or so clones, with approximately 91% seen just once and roughly 0.9% held by the top ten. This CDR3 has 13 amino acids. Germline V gene sequence: CDR1 MNHEY, CDR2 SVGAGI. V was trimmed by 6 bases and J by 7 bases, leaving 13 bases between them. The source material was blood. This chain links TRBV6-5 with TRBJ2-1; D is undetermined. The receptor was derived from a woman aged 25-40 years in good health. The CDR3 sequence is CASRPPLGNEQFF. In DNA, the CDR3 is TGTGCCAGCAGACCCCCGTTGGGGAATGAGCAGTTCTTC.